A selection of T cell receptor beta chains follows, all from one sample in a study of PD-1 blockade in classical Hodgkin lymphoma. Profiled with immunoSEQ multiplex PCR; TCRdb holds only in-frame clones, not every one. The data show 20,000 or so clones, around 76% seen once. The sample in question was peripheral blood mononuclear cells (PBMCs), obtained before the fourth cycle of nivolumab. The receptors were gathered from a human donor with classical Hodgkin lymphoma. Both conserved end residues are trimmed from each CDR3.

v_call cdr3_aa
TRBV28 ASRPAGQPQH
TRBV9 ASSVEAFLSGANVLT
TRBV10-2 ASSDLANREQF
TRBV29-1 SVRKGGVGDTQY
TRBV10-1 ASSGGTGRAF
TRBV7-8 ASSPFGPSLGQENSPLH
TRBV5-1 ASSWIEGLAGVETQY
TRBV11-2 ASSRGPEMNTEAF
TRBV7-3 ASSLAEGAHTEAF
TRBV20-1 SASRTDTQY
TRBV28 ASSLPGQGDGYT
TRBV28 ASLTNRGGDWNNQPQH
TRBV28 ASSTGTGIH
TRBV18 ASSRGRGSEQY
TRBV29-1 SVESTNTEAF
TRBV4-3 ASSQGAGNGNTIY
TRBV28 ASSLSGRRPTDTQY
TRBV6-5 ASSYFTSGGKDTQY
TRBV7-9 ASSLAPGGPTDTQY
TRBV19 ASSISGGSGANVLT
TRBV5-5 ASSWGQGVNQPQH
TRBV18 ASSPLDNQPQH
TRBV4-1 ASSREDRGLLNEQF
TRBV19 ASSIANEQF
TRBV5-4 ASSLRRQGAGNTIY
TRBV4-3 ASSQGGLAGEPSSYNEQF
TRBV30 ATRGHDGNTIY
TRBV14 ASSRLGVYEQY
TRBV19 ASSYLENTEAF
TRBV6-6 ASSYGGVWDEQF
TRBV9 ASSVSGGGYNEQF
TRBV5-6 ASSNRRDRGSDTQY
TRBV5-4 ASSLPGGQRNEQF
TRBV7-9 ASSFLGQGFYT
TRBV28 ASSSSTSGNGGLRETQY
TRBV5-4 ASSLGTVTYEQY
TRBV6-5 ASSYSSVVSGNTIY
TRBV5-4 ASSRPTDYYGYT
TRBV29-1 SVEGGWGGHLNEQF
TRBV30 AWSDPGVLNEKLF
TRBV19 ASRDRGGGDTQY
TRBV30 AWSVLAGATGEQY
TRBV19 ASSPLRGGVGTGELF
TRBV7-6 ASRLDGGIYNEQF
TRBV27 ASSLTRQGGTEAF
TRBV7-9 ASSLGDRGRYEQY
TRBV5-4 ASSQDEGLGTGGGYT
TRBV19 ASSRQGPSNQPQH
TRBV27 ASIDRGSYEQY
TRBV29-1 SVAGSGNTIY
TRBV18 ASSPSAGTGFQETQY
TRBV6-6 ASSKGTVTNTEAF
TRBV28 ASTTGGPSGANVLT